These T cell receptor beta chains were read from a single sample in a study of T cells after yellow fever vaccination. TCRdb redid the calling of the 5' RACE reads with MiXCR, one entry per CDR3 protein. The sample lists about 350,000 distinct CDR3 sequences, around 8.1% occurring once. This material consisted of PBMCs, taken approximately 47 days after the first yellow fever vaccination. The receptor set was obtained from a man younger than 30 who received the YFV17D yellow fever vaccine. CDR3s include the opening cysteine and the closing phenylalanine or tryptophan. A D gene is named only where the DNA matches it firmly. A row's size may be missing; if present it is once, few, many or a size class.

j_gene,v_gene,abundance,d_gene,CDR3aa
TRBJ1-5,TRBV6-5,many,.,CASTPRAGDQPQHF
TRBJ1-4,TRBV3-1,many,TRBD1,CASSPGTGRLFF
TRBJ2-5,TRBV7-2,many,TRBD2,CASSLGGGKETQYF
TRBJ2-3,TRBV20-1,few,.,CSAHRIGTDTQYF
TRBJ2-2,TRBV29-1,many,TRBD1,CSVEVLPGTGNTGELFF
TRBJ2-2,TRBV25-1,many,TRBD1,CASSGTGDTGELFF
TRBJ1-1,TRBV4-1,.,.,CASSQPNGGTEAFF
TRBJ2-7,TRBV10-2,few,.,CASSPSLNEQYF
TRBJ1-1,TRBV5-1,many,.,CASSSDTGMNTEAFF
TRBJ2-3,TRBV4-2,.,TRBD2,CASSSPGLGEVDTQYF
TRBJ1-2,TRBV4-2,few,.,CASSQERAATNYGYTF
TRBJ2-1,TRBV19,few,.,CASSIFDNRGSHEQFF
TRBJ1-5,TRBV10-3,.,.,CAISEGGGQPQHF
TRBJ2-1,TRBV29-1,.,.,CSVERVAVESEQFF
TRBJ1-6,TRBV3-1,.,TRBD1,CASSLWGRGQSSPLHF
TRBJ2-2,TRBV11-2,many,TRBD2,CASSLGPLLAGNTGELFF
TRBJ2-7,TRBV2,few,TRBD2,CASSEVSGPYEQYF
TRBJ1-6,TRBV20-1,few,.,CSAQMGNSRSYRSYNSPLHF
TRBJ1-6,TRBV20-1,.,.,CSAERPGEYNSPLHF
TRBJ1-6,TRBV14,.,.,CASSLRGIYNSPLHF
TRBJ2-3,TRBV4-1,few,.,CASSHNPRGGATDTQYF
TRBJ2-5,TRBV20-1,.,.,CTLYHTGYQETQYF
TRBJ2-3,TRBV9,few,.,CASSPGHRTDTQYF